These T cell receptor beta chains were read from a single sample in a study of T cell responses to AZD1222 COVID-19 vaccine. Data came from immunoSEQ multiplex PCR; TCRdb stores just in-frame clones and leaves some out. The table shows 55,000 to 80,000 clones, with nearly 90% occurring only once. Sequencing was performed on peripheral blood, taken 28 days after the second AZD1222 dose. These receptors all stem from an adult who received the AZD1222 COVID-19 vaccine. CDR3s include the opening cysteine and the closing phenylalanine or tryptophan. The order of the fields is V gene, clone size, D gene, J gene, CDR3 DNA, CDR3 protein. The D gene is left open where the match is weak. Only part of the rows carry a size: once, few, many, or a class if the clone is expanded.

>TRBV6-5|-|-|TRBJ2-2
TGTGCCAGCAGCCGCCCGGGGGATCCCGCCGGGGAGCTGTTTTTT
CASSRPGDPAGELFF
>TRBV9|-|-|TRBJ1-4
TGTGCCAGCAGCGCTAGAGGGGGAGTTCTAAACGAAAAACTGTTTTTT
CASSARGGVLNEKLFF
>TRBV11-2|-|-|TRBJ1-4
TGTGCCAGCAGCCGCTCGACAGCCGGGATCGAAAAACTGTTTTTT
CASSRSTAGIEKLFF
>TRBV5-1|-|-|TRBJ2-6
TGCGCCAGCAGCTTGGGGGCTTTCTCTGGGGCCAACGTCCTGACTTTC
CASSLGAFSGANVLTF
>TRBV2|once|-|TRBJ2-3
TGTGCCAGCAGTGTGGATAGCGGCACAGATACGCAGTATTTT
CASSVDSGTDTQYF
>TRBV14|-|-|TRBJ1-1
TGTGCCAGCAGCCGCCGACCCAACACTGAAGCTTTCTTT
CASSRRPNTEAFF
>TRBV7-6|once|TRBD2|TRBJ2-3
TGTGCCAGCAGCTTAGCGGGAGGGTCCGATACGCAGTATTTT
CASSLAGGSDTQYF
>TRBV5-4|-|-|TRBJ2-7
-
CASSLWASGSSEYF
>TRBV18|-|-|TRBJ1-5
TGTGCCAGCTCACCCGGGGGCTTTCAGCCCCAGCATTTT
CASSPGGFQPQHF
>TRBV19|-|-|TRBJ2-3
TGTGCCAGTAGCCTGGGATATACGCAGTATTTT
CASSLGYTQYF
>TRBV7-3|once|-|TRBJ2-3
TGTGCCAGCAGCTGGACTAGCACAGATACGCAGTATTTT
CASSWTSTDTQYF
>TRBV6-5|-|-|TRBJ1-2
TGTGCCAGCAGTTATTCCAAGAGGAACTATGGCTACACCTTC
CASSYSKRNYGYTF
>TRBV11-2|-|-|TRBJ1-4
TGTGCCAGCAGCTTAGGCCAGGGGACGGGCGAAAAACTGTTTTTT
CASSLGQGTGEKLFF
>TRBV9|-|-|TRBJ2-4
TGTGCCAGCACCCTAATAGCCAAAAACATTCAGTACTTC
CASTLIAKNIQYF
>TRBV6-5|-|-|TRBJ2-3
TGTGCCATGCGCACGAGCACAGATACGCAGTATTTT
CAMRTSTDTQYF
>TRBV4-3|-|TRBD2|TRBJ2-7
TGCGCCAGCAGTCCACTTAGCGGGGGGGACTACGAGCAGTACTTC
CASSPLSGGDYEQYF
>TRBV11-2|few|-|TRBJ1-1
TGTGCCAGCAGACCAACAGGGACCACTGAAGCTTTCTTT
CASRPTGTTEAFF
>TRBV3-1/TRBV3-2|-|-|TRBJ1-5
TGTGCCAGCAGCCAAGGGGATCAGCCCCAGCATTTT
CASSQGDQPQHF
>TRBV15|-|-|TRBJ1-2
TGTGCCACCAGTCAGCGAGGGCAGTCTTTCGGCTACACCTTC
CATSQRGQSFGYTF
>TRBV11-3|-|-|TRBJ2-2
TGTGCCAGCAGCTTACAAGGGAGGTTGACCGGGGAGCTGTTTTTT
CASSLQGRLTGELFF
>TRBV4-3|few|-|TRBJ1-3
TGCGCCAGCAGCGCGTCCGCCGGGCCAAACACCATATATTTT
CASSASAGPNTIYF
>TRBV18|-|-|TRBJ2-2
TGTGCCAGCTCACCACCGTACAGGCATAATAACACCGGGGAGCTGTTTTTT
CASSPPYRHNNTGELFF
>TRBV18|-|-|TRBJ1-2
TGTGCCAGCTCATCTGGACAAGCCCCCGATGGCTACACCTTC
CASSSGQAPDGYTF
>TRBV6-5|-|TRBD1|TRBJ2-7
TGTGCCAGCAGTCCGACAGGGGGAGTAGACGAGCAGTACTTC
CASSPTGGVDEQYF
>TRBV7-2|few|-|TRBJ1-1
TGTGCCAGCAGCTACGGACGCTACACTGAAGCTTTCTTT
CASSYGRYTEAFF
>TRBV6-2/TRBV6-3|-|-|TRBJ1-2
TGTGCCAGCAGCCCTACTCGGGAGTCCCCAGGCTACGGCTACACCTTC
CASSPTRESPGYGYTF
>TRBV5-1|-|TRBD1|TRBJ2-3
TGCGCCAGCAGCTTGACAGGGGGGTCAGATACGCAGTATTTT
CASSLTGGSDTQYF
>TRBV5-1|-|-|TRBJ2-7
TGCGCCAGCAGAAACTACTCCTACGAGCAGTACTTC
CASRNYSYEQYF
>TRBV9|-|-|TRBJ2-7
TGTGCCAGCAGCGTAGGAGGGGAGCAGTACTTC
CASSVGGEQYF
>TRBV27|-|TRBD1|TRBJ2-7
TGTGCCAGCAGTTTATACCCCCCGGGACAGCTCTACGAGCAGTACTTC
CASSLYPPGQLYEQYF